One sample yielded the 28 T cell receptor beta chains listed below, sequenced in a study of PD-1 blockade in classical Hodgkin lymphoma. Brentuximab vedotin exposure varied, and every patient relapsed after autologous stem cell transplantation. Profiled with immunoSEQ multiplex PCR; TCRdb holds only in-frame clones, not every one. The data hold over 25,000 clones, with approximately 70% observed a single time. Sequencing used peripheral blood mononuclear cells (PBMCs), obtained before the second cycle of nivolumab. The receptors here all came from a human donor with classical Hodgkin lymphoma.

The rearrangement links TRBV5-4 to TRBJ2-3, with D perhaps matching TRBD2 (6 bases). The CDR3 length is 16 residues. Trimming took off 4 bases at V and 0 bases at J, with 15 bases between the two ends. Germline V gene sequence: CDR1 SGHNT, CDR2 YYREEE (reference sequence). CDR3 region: CASSTGGLASTDTQYF. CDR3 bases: TGTGCCAGCAGCACCGGAGGGCTTGCTAGCACAGATACGCAGTATTTT. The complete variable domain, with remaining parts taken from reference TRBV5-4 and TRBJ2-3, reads ETGVTQSPTHLIKTRGQQVTLRCSSQSGHNTVSWYQQALGQGPQFIFQYYREEENGRGNFPPRFSGLQFPNYSSELNVNALELDDSALYLCASSTGGLASTDTQYFGPGTRLTVL.

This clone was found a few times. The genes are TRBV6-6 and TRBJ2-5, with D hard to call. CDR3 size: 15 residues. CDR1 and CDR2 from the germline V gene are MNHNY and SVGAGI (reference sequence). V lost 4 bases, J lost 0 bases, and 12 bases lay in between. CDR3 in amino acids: CASSSPLGYQETQYF. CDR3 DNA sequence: TGTGCCAGCAGTTCACCGTTGGGGTACCAAGAGACCCAGTACTTC.

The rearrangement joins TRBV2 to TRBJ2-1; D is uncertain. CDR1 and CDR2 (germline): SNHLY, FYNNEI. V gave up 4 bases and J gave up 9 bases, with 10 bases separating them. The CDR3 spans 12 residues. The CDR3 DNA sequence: TGTGCCAGCAGTGCTCCTCCCGGTGAGCAGTTCTTC. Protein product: CASSAPPGEQFF. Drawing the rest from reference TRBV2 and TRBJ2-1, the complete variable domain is EPEVTQTPSHQVTQMGQEVILRCVPISNHLYFYWYRQILGQKVEFLVSFYNNEISEKSEIFDDQFSVERPDGSNFTLKIRSTKLEDSAMYFCASSAPPGEQFFGPGTRLTVL.

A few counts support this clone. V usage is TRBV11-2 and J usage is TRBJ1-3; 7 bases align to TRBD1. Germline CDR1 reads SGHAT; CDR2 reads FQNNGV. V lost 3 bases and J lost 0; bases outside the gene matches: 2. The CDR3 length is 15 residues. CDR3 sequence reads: CASSFWTGSGNTIYF. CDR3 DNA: TGTGCCAGCAGCTTTTGGACAGGCTCTGGAAACACCATATATTTT. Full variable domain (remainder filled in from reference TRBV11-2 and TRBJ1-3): EAGVAQSPRYKIIEKRQSVAFWCNPISGHATLYWYQQILGQGPKLLIQFQNNGVVDDSQLPKDRFSAERLKGVDSTLKIQPAKLEDSAVYLCASSFWTGSGNTIYFGEGSWLTVV.

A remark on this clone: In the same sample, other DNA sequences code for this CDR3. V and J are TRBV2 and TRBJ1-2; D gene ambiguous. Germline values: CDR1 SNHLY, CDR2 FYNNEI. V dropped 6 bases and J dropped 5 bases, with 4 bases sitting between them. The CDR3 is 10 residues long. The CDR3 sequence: CASRAYGYTF. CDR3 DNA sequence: TGTGCCAGCAGGGCTTATGGCTACACCTTC. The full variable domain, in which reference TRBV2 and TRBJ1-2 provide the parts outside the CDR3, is EPEVTQTPSHQVTQMGQEVILRCVPISNHLYFYWYRQILGQKVEFLVSFYNNEISEKSEIFDDQFSVERPDGSNFTLKIRSTKLEDSAMYFCASRAYGYTFGSGTRLTVV.

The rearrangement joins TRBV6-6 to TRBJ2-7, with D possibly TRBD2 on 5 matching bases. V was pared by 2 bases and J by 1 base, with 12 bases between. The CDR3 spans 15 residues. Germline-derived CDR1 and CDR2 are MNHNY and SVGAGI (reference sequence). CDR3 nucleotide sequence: TGTGCCAGCAGTTACCCAGGAGCGGAGTCCTACGAGCAGTACTTC. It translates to CASSYPGAESYEQYF.

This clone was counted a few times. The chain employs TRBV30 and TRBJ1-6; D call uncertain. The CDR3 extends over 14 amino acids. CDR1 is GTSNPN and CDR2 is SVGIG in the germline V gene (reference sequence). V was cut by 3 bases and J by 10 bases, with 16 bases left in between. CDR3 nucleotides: TGTGCCTGGAGGCGGGGTGCAGGAGGATCACCCCTCCACTTT. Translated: CAWRRGAGGSPLHF. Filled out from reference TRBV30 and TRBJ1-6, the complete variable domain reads SQTIHQWPATLVQPVGSPLSLECTVEGTSNPNLYWYRQAAGRGLQLLFYSVGIGQISSEVPQNLSASRPQDRQFILSSKKLLLSDSGFYLCAWRRGAGGSPLHFGNGTRLTVT.

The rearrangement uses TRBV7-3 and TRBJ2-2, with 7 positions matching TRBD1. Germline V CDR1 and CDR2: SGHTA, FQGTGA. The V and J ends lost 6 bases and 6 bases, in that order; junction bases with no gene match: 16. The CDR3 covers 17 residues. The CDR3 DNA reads TGTGCCAGCAGTAAAGGCCCGTCCAGGGGGTACGCCGGGGAGCTGTTTTTT. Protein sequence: CASSKGPSRGYAGELFF.

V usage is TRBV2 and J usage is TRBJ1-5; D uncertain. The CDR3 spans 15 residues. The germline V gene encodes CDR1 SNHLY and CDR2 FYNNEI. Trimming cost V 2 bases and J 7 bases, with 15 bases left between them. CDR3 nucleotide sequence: TGTGCCAGCAGTGAATCTCCATGGAAGGTACAGCCCCAGCATTTT. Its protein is CASSESPWKVQPQHF. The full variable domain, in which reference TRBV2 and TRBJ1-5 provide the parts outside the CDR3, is EPEVTQTPSHQVTQMGQEVILRCVPISNHLYFYWYRQILGQKVEFLVSFYNNEISEKSEIFDDQFSVERPDGSNFTLKIRSTKLEDSAMYFCASSESPWKVQPQHFGDGTRLSIL.

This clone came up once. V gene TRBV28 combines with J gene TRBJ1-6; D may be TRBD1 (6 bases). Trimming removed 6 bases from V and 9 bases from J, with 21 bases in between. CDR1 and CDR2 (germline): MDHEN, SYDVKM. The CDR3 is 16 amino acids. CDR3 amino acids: CASRPPSGGRVSPLHF. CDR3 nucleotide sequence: TGTGCCAGCAGGCCCCCGTCCGGGGGGCGCGTTTCACCCCTCCACTTT.

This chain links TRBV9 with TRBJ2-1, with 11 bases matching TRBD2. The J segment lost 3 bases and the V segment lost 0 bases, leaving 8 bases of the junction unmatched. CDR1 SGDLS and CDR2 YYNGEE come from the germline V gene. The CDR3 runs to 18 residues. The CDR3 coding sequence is TGTGCCAGCAGCGTAGAAGATAGCGGGGGGGCCGTCTACAATGAGCAGTTCTTC. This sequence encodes CASSVEDSGGAVYNEQFF. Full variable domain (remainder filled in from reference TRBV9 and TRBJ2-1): DSGVTQTPKHLITATGQRVTLRCSPRSGDLSVYWYQQSLDQGLQFLIQYYNGEERAKGNILERFSAQQFPDLHSELNLSSLELGDSALYFCASSVEDSGGAVYNEQFFGPGTRLTVL.

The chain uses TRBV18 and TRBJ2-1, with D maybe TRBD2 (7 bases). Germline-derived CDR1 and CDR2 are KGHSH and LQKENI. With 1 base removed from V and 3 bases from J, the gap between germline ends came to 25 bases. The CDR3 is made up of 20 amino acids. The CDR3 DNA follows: TGTGCCAGCTCACCACGTGGCGTAGGGACTCGCGGGGGCGGCTACAATGAGCAGTTCTTC. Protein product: CASSPRGVGTRGGGYNEQFF.

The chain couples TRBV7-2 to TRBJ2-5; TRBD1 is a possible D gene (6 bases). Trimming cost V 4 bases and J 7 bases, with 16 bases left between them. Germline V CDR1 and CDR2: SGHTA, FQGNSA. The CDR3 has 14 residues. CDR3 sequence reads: CASSSGVGKVTQYF. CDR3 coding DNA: TGTGCCAGCAGCTCAGGGGTCGGCAAGGTGACCCAGTACTTC.

The CDR3 region is CASSPDFQETQYF. The CDR3 region has the DNA TGTGCCAGCTCACCAGACTTCCAAGAGACCCAGTACTTC. The V call is TRBV18, the J call TRBJ2-5; no clear D gene. The CDR3 consists of 13 residues. V was pared by 2 bases and J by 1 base, with 5 bases between. Germline V gives CDR1 KGHSH, CDR2 LQKENI.

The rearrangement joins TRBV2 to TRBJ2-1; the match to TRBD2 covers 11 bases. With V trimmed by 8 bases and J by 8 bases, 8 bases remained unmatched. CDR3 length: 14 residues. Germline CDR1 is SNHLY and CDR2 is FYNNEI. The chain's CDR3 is CASSVAGGQDEQFF. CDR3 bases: TGTGCCAGCTCTGTAGCGGGGGGGCAGGATGAGCAGTTCTTC.

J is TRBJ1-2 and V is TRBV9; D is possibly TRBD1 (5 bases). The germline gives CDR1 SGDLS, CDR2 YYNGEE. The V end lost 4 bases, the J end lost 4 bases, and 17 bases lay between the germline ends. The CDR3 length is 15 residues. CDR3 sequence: CASSPGRSGTYGYTF. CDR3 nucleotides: TGTGCCAGCAGCCCTGGGAGGTCAGGGACCTATGGCTACACCTTC. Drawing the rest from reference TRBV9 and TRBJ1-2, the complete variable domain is DSGVTQTPKHLITATGQRVTLRCSPRSGDLSVYWYQQSLDQGLQFLIQYYNGEERAKGNILERFSAQQFPDLHSELNLSSLELGDSALYFCASSPGRSGTYGYTFGSGTRLTVV.

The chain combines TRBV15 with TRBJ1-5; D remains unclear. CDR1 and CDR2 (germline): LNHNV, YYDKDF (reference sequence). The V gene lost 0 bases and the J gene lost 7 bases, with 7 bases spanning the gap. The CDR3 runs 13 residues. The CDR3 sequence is CATSREQRQPQHF. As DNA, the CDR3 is TGTGCCACCAGCAGAGAACAGAGGCAGCCCCAGCATTTT.

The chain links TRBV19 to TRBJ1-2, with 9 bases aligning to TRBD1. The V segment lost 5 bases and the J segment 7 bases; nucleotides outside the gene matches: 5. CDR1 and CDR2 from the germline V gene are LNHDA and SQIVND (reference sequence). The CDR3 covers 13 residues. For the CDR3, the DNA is TGTGCCAGTAGTCCTACAGGGGGCGGTGGCTACACCTTC. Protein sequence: CASSPTGGGGYTF.

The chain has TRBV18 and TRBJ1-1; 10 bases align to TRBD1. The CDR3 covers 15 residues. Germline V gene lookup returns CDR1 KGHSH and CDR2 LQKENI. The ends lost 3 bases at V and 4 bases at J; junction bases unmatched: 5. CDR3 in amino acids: CASSPGTGDLTEAFF. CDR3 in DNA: TGTGCCAGCTCACCGGGGACAGGGGATCTCACTGAAGCTTTCTTT. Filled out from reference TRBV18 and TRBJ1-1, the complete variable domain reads NAGVMQNPRHLVRRRGQEARLRCSPMKGHSHVYWYRQLPEEGLKFMVYLQKENIIDESGMPKERFSAEFPKEGPSILRIQQVVRGDSAAYFCASSPGTGDLTEAFFGQGTRLTVV.

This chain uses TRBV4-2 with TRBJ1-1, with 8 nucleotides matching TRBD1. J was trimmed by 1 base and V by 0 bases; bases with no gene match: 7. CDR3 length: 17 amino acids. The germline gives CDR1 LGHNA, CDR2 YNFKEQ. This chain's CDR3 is CASSQEPQGAWNTEAFF. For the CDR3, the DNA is TGTGCCAGCAGCCAAGAACCCCAGGGGGCTTGGAACACTGAAGCTTTCTTT.

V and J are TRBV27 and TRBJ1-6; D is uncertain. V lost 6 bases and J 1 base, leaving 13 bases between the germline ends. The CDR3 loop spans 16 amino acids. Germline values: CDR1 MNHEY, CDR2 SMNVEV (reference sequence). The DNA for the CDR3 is TGTGCCAGCAGAGAGCTCGGGAGGTCCTATAATTCACCCCTCCACTTT. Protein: CASRELGRSYNSPLHF.

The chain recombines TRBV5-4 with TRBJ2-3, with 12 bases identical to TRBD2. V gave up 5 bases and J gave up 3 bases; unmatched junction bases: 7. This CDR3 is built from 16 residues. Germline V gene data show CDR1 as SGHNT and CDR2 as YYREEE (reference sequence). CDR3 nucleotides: TGTGCCAGCAGATCGCTAGCGGGGGGGCAAACAGATACGCAGTATTTT. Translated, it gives CASRSLAGGQTDTQYF.

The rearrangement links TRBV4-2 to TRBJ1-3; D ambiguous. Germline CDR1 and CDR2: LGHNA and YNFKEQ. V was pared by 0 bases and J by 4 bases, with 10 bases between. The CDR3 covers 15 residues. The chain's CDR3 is CASSQDAVAGNTIYF. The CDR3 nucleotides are TGTGCCAGCAGCCAAGATGCAGTGGCGGGAAACACCATATATTTT.

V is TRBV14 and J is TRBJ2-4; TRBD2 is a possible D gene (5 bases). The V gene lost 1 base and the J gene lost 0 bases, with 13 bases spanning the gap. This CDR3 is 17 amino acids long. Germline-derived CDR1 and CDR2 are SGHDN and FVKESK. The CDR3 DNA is TGTGCCAGCAGCCAAGGCAGCGGAGTCATAGCCAAAAACATTCAGTACTTC. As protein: CASSQGSGVIAKNIQYF.

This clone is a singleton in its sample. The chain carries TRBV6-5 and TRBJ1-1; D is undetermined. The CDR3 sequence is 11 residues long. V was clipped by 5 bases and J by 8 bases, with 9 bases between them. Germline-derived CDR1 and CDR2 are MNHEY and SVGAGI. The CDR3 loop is CASSSKGEAFF. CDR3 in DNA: TGTGCCAGCAGTAGCAAAGGGGAAGCTTTCTTT.

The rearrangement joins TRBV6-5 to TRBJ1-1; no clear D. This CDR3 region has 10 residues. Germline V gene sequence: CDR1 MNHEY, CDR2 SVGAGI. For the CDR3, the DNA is TGTGTATCGTATAACACTGAAGCTTTCTTT. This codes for CVSYNTEAFF.

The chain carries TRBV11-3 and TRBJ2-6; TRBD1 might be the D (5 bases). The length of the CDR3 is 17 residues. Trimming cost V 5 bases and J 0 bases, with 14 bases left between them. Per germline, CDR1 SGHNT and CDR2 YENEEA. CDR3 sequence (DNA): TGTGCCAGCAGCCGAATAGACAGATACTCTGGGGCCAACGTCCTGACTTTC. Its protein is CASSRIDRYSGANVLTF.

The CDR3 spells CASRRTGHYGYTF. As DNA, the CDR3 is TGTGCCAGTAGGAGGACAGGGCACTATGGCTACACCTTC. The chain has TRBV19 and TRBJ1-2; 8 nucleotides agree with TRBD1. CDR1 is LNHDA, CDR2 SQIVND, per germline (reference sequence). The CDR3 has 13 residues. V was clipped by 6 bases and J by 3 bases; unmatched bases: 3.